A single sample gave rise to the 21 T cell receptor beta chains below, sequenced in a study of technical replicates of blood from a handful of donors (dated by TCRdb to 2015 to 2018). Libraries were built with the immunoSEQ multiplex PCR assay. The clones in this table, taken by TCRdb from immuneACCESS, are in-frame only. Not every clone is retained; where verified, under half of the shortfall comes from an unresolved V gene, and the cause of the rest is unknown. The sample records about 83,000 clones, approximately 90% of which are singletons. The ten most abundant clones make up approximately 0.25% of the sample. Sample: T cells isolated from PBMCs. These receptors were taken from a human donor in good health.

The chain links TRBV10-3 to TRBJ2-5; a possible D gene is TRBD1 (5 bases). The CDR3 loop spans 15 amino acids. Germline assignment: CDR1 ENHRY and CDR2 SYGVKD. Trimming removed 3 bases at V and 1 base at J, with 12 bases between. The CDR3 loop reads CAISELQASQETQYF. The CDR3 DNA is TGTGCCATCAGTGAATTACAGGCGAGCCAAGAGACCCAGTACTTC.

CDR3 amino acids: CASSENAGQPEAEAFF. The CDR3 coding sequence is TGTGCCAGCAGTGAAAACGCCGGACAGCCCGAGGCTGAAGCTTTCTTT. The rearrangement links TRBV2 to TRBJ1-1; D is possibly TRBD1 (6 bases). Trimming stripped 2 bases from V and 6 bases from J, with 19 bases between. The CDR3 covers 16 residues. Germline lookup yields CDR1 SNHLY and CDR2 FYNNEI.

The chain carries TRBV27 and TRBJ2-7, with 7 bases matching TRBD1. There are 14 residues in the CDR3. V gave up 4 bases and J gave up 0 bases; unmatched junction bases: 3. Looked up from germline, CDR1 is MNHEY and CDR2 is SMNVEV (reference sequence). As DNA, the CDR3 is TGTGCCAGCAGTTCTTGGGACAGCTCCTACGAGCAGTACTTC. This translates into CASSSWDSSYEQYF.

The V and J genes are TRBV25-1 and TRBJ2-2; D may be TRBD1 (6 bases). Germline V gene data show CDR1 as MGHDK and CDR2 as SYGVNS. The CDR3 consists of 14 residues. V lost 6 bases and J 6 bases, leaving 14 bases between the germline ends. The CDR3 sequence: CASSHFRGAGELFF. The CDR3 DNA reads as TGTGCCAGCAGCCACTTCAGGGGAGCCGGGGAGCTGTTTTTT.

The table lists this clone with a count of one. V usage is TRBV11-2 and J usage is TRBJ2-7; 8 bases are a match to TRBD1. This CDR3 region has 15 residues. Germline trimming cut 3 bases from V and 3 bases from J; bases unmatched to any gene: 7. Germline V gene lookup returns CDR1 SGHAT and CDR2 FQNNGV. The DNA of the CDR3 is TGTGCCAGCAGCTTTAATGGACAGGGCCTCTACGAGCAGTACTTC. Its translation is CASSFNGQGLYEQYF. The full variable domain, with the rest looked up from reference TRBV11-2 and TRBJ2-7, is EAGVAQSPRYKIIEKRQSVAFWCNPISGHATLYWYQQILGQGPKLLIQFQNNGVVDDSQLPKDRFSAERLKGVDSTLKIQPAKLEDSAVYLCASSFNGQGLYEQYFGPGTRLTVT.

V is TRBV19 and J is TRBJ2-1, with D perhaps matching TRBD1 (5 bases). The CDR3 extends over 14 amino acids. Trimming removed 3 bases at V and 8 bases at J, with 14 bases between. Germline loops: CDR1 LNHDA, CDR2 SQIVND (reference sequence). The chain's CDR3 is CASSMGILGHEQFF. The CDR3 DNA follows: TGTGCCAGTAGTATGGGGATATTGGGGCATGAGCAGTTCTTC.

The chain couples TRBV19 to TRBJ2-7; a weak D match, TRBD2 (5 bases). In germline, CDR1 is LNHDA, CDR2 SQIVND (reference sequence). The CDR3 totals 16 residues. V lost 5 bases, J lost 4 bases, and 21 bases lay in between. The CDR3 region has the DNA TGTGCCAGTAGTCTCAACTCCGGGCTAGCCCATTACGAGCAGTACTTC. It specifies CASSLNSGLAHYEQYF.

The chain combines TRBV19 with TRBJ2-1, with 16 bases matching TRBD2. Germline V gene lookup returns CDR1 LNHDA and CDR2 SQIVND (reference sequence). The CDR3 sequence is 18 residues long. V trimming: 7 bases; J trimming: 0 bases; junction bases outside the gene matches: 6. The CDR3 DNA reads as TGTGCCAGTACCGGGACTAGCGGGAGGGGGAGCTCCTACAATGAGCAGTTCTTC. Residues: CASTGTSGRGSSYNEQFF.

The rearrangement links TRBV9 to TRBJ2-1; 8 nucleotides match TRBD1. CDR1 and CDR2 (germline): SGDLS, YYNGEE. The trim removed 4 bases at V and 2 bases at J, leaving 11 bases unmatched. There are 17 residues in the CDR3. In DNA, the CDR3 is TGTGCCAGCAGCCCCCCCCTCGGGACAGGCGCCTACAATGAGCAGTTCTTC. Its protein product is CASSPPLGTGAYNEQFF.

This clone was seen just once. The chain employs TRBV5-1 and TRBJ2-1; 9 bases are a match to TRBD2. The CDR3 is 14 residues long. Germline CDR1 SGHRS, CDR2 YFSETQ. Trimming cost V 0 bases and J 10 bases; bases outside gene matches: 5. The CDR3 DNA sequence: TGCGCCAGCAGCTTGGAAAATAGCGGGGGCGAGCAGTTCTTC. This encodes CASSLENSGGEQFF.

DNA for the CDR3: TGCGCCAGCAGCCCCCCCTTATTCGACAGTCTGAAACAGCCCCAGCATTTT. It specifies CASSPPLFDSLKQPQHF. The J gene is TRBJ1-5, the V gene TRBV4-1; possibly TRBD1 for D (5 bases). The germline CDR1 and CDR2 sequences are MGHRA and YSYEKL. The CDR3 contains 17 residues. Trimming shortened V by 4 bases and J by 7 bases, and 23 bases separated the two germline ends.

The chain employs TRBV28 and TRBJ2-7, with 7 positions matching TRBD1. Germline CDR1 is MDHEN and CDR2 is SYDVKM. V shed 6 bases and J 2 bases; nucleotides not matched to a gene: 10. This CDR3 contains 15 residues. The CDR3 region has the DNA TGTGCCAGCAGCTCTCCCGGGACAGTCACCTACGAGCAGTACTTC. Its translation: CASSSPGTVTYEQYF.

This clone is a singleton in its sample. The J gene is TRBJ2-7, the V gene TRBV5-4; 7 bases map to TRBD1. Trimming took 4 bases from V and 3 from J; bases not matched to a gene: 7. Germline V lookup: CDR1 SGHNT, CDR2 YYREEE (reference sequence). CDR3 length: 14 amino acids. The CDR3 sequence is CASSPEDRIYEQYF. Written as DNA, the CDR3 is TGTGCCAGCAGCCCGGAGGACAGGATCTACGAGCAGTACTTC.

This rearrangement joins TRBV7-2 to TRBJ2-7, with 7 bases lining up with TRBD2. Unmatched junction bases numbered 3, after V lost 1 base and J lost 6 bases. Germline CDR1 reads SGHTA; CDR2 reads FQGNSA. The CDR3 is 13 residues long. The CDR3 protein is CASSLVRESEQYF. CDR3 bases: TGTGCCAGCAGCTTAGTGCGGGAGAGCGAGCAGTACTTC.

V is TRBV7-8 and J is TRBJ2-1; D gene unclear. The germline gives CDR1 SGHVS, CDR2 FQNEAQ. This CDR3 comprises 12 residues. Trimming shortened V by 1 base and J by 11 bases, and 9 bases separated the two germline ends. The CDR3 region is CASSLESSKQFF. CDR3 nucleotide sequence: TGTGCCAGCAGCTTAGAGTCAAGCAAGCAGTTCTTC.

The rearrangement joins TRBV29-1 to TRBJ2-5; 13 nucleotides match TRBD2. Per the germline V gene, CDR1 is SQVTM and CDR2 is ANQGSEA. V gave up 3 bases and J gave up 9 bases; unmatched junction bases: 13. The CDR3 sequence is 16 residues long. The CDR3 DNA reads TGCAGCGTTGACCTTTCGGGGACTAGCGGGGTCAGGGCCCAGTACTTC. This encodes CSVDLSGTSGVRAQYF.

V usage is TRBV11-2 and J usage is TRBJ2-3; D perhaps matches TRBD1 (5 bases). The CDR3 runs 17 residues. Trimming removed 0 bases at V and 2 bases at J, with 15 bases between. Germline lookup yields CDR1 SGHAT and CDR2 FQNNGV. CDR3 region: CASSLDQWGQYTDTQYF. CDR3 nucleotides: TGTGCCAGCAGCTTAGATCAGTGGGGCCAGTACACAGATACGCAGTATTTT. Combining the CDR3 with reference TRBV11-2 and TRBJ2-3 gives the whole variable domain EAGVAQSPRYKIIEKRQSVAFWCNPISGHATLYWYQQILGQGPKLLIQFQNNGVVDDSQLPKDRFSAERLKGVDSTLKIQPAKLEDSAVYLCASSLDQWGQYTDTQYFGPGTRLTVL.

The CDR3 bases are TGTGCCAGTACCGACGGGATTATCGAGCAGTACTTC. It translates to CASTDGIIEQYF. This sequence joins TRBV19 and TRBJ2-7, with D perhaps TRBD2 (5 bases). V lost 7 bases and J lost 6, with 13 bases in between. The CDR3 is made up of 12 amino acids. The germline V gene has CDR1 LNHDA and CDR2 SQIVND (reference sequence).

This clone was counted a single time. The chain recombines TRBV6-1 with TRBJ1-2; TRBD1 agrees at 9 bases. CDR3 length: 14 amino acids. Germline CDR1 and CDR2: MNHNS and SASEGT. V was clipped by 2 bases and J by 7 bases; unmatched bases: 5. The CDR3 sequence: CASSEMSTGGGYTF. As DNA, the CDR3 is TGTGCCAGCAGTGAAATGTCGACAGGGGGTGGCTACACCTTC.

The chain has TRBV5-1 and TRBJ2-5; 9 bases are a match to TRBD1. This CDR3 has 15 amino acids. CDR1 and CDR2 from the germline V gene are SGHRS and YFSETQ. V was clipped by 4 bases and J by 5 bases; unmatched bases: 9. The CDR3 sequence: CASSARDRAGETQYF. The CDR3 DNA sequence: TGCGCCAGCAGCGCGAGGGACAGGGCAGGTGAGACCCAGTACTTC. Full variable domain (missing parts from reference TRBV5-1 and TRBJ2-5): KAGVTQTPRYLIKTRGQQVTLSCSPISGHRSVSWYQQTPGQGLQFLFEYFSETQRNKGNFPGRFSGRQFSNSRSEMNVSTLELGDSALYLCASSARDRAGETQYFGPGTRLLVL.

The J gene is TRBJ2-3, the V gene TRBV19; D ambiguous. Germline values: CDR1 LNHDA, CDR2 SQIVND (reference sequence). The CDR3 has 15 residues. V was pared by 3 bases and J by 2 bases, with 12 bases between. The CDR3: CASSIAGFNTDTQYF. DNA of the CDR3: TGTGCCAGTAGTATCGCCGGTTTCAACACAGATACGCAGTATTTT.